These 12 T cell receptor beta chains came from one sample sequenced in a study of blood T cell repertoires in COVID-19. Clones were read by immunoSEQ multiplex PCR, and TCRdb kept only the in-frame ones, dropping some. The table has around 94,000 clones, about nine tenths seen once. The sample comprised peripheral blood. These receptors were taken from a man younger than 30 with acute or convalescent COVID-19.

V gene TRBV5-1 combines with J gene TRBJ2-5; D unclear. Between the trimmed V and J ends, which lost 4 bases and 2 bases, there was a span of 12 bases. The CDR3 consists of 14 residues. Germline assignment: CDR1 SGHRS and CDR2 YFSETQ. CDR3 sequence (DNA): TGCGCCAGCAGCCCTGTTGGTAGTCAAGAGACCCAGTACTTC. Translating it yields CASSPVGSQETQYF. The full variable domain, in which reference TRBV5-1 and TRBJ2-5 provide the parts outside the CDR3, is KAGVTQTPRYLIKTRGQQVTLSCSPISGHRSVSWYQQTPGQGLQFLFEYFSETQRNKGNFPGRFSGRQFSNSRSEMNVSTLELGDSALYLCASSPVGSQETQYFGPGTRLLVL.

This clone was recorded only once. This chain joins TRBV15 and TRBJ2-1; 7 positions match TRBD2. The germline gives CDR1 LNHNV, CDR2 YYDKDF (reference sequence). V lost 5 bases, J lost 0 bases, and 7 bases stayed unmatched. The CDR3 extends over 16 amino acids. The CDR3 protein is CATSPERTSSYNEQFF. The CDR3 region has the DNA TGTGCCACCAGCCCCGAACGGACTAGCTCCTACAATGAGCAGTTCTTC. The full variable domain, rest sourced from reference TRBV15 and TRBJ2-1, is DAMVIQNPRYQVTQFGKPVTLSCSQTLNHNVMYWYQQKSSQAPKLLFHYYDKDFNNEADTPDNFQSRRPNTSFCFLDIRSPGLGDTAMYLCATSPERTSSYNEQFFGPGTRLTVL.

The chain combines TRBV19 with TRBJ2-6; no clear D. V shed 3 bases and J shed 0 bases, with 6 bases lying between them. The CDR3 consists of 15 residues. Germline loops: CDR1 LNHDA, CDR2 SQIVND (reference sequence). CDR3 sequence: CASSITVSGANVLTF. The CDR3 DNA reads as TGTGCCAGTAGTATTACGGTCTCTGGGGCCAACGTCCTGACTTTC.

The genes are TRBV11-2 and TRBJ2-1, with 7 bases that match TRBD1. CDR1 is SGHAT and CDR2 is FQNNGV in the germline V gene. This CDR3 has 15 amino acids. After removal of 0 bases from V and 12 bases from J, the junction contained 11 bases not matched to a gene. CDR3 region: CASSLELRQGFLQFF. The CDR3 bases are TGTGCCAGCAGCTTAGAATTACGACAGGGATTCCTGCAGTTCTTC.

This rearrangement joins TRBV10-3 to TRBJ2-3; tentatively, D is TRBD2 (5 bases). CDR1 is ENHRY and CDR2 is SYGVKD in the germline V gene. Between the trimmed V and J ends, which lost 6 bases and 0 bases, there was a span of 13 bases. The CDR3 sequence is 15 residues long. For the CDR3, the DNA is TGTGCCATCAGGGACTCCTCACCTAGCACAGATACGCAGTATTTT. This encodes CAIRDSSPSTDTQYF.

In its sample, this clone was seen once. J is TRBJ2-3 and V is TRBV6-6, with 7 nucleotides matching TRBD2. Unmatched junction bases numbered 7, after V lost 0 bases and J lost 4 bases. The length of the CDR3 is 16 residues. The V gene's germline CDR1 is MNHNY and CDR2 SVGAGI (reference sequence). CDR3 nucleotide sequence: TGTGCCAGCAGTTACTCGGGGGGGTCTAGCCCAGATACGCAGTATTTT. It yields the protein CASSYSGGSSPDTQYF.

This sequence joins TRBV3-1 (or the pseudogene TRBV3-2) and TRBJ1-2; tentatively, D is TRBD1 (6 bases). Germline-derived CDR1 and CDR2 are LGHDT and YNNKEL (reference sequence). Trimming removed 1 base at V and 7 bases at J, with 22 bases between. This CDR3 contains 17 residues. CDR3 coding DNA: TGTGCCAGCAGCCAAGTAGGGGGACGGCACTCACAGAGTGGCTACACCTTC. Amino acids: CASSQVGGRHSQSGYTF.

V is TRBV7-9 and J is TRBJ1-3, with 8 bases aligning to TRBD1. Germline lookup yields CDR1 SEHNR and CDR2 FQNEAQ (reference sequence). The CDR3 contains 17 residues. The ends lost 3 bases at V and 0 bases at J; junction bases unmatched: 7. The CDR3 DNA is TGTGCCAGCAGCTTTCCTAAGACAGGGGTCTCTGGAAACACCATATATTTT. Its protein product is CASSFPKTGVSGNTIYF.

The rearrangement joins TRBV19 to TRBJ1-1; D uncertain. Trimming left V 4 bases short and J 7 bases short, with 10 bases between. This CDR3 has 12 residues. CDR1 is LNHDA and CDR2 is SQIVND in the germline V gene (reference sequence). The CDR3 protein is CASSRGYGEAFF. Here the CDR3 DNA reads TGTGCCAGTAGTAGAGGGTATGGTGAAGCTTTCTTT.

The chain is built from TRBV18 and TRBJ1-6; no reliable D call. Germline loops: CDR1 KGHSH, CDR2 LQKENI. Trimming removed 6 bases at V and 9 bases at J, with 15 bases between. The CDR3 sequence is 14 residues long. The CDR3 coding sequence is TGTGCCAGCTCCCAGGAGGACCAAGTTTCACCCCTCCACTTT. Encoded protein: CASSQEDQVSPLHF.

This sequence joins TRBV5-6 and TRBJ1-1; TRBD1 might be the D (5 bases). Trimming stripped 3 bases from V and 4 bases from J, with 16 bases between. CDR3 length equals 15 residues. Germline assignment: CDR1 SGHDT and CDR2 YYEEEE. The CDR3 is CASSSLDTLSTEAFF. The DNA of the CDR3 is TGTGCCAGCAGCTCTTTGGACACGTTAAGCACTGAAGCTTTCTTT.

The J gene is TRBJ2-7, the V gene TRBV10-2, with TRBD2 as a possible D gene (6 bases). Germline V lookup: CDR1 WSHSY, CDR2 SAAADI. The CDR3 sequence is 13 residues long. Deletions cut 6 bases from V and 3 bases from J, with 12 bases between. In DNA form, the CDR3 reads TGCGCCAGCAGCCCTGGGACTGGCTACGAGCAGTACTTC. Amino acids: CASSPGTGYEQYF.